This TCR beta chain was sequenced during a study of T cell repertoires in cytomegalovirus infection. Overall study context: Based on public TCR beta signatures, there were indications of CMV infection and of a matching HLA type. Findings and caveats of the study: Carriers of CMV plus the relevant HLA were identified by cumulative public TCR beta family frequency.

TCRdb itself ran the reads through MiXCR, one entry per CDR3 protein. Of about 570,000 distinct CDR3 sequences listed, 40% are singletons. The germline V and J ends were trimmed by 4 bases and 0 bases, with 10 bases remaining between them. Germline values: CDR1 SNHLY, CDR2 FYNNEI. This CDR3 contains 15 residues. About this clonotype: As yet, its antigen is unknown.

The chain uses TRBV2 and TRBJ1-3; no definite D call. The source is a human donor in good health (CMV status not recorded). Some clones in this sample may be carry-over from other donors' samples. This specimen was cultured PBMCs, taken from culture after CMV antigen stimulation. The CDR3 spells CASSGSPSSGNTIYF. Here the CDR3 DNA reads TGTGCCAGCAGTGGGTCGCCGAGCTCTGGAAACACCATATATTTT.